One sample yielded the 10 T cell receptor beta chains listed below, sequenced in a study of OX40 agonist ivuxolimab in advanced cancers. The repertoire was sequenced with immunoSEQ multiplex PCR; TCRdb's copy has only in-frame clones and lacks some. This table has around 110,000 clones, about 93% appearing once. The specimen comprised CD4+ or CD8+ T cells sorted from blood, sampled in a trial of the OX40 agonist ivuxolimab. These receptors came from an adult with an advanced solid tumor such as melanoma, head and neck, liver or kidney cancer.

Comment on this clone: Additional DNA sequences in this sample encode the identical CDR3. The chain recombines TRBV18 with TRBJ2-5, with 8 bases lining up with TRBD1. CDR3 length equals 13 residues. The V gene end was trimmed by 4 bases and the J gene end by 5 bases; junction bases not matched to a gene: 3. The V gene's germline CDR1 is KGHSH and CDR2 LQKENI. The CDR3: CASSLGQGETQYF. CDR3 nucleotides: TGTGCCAGCTCACTCGGACAGGGTGAGACCCAGTACTTC.

The rearrangement uses TRBV6-5 and TRBJ1-6; no clear D. V was cut by 2 bases and J by 9 bases, with 11 bases left in between. Per the germline V gene, CDR1 is MNHEY and CDR2 is SVGAGI. The CDR3 spans 14 residues. This chain's CDR3 is CASSYGGLGSPLHF. The DNA for the CDR3 is TGTGCCAGCAGTTACGGAGGGTTAGGTTCACCCCTCCACTTT.

The V and J genes are TRBV6-6 and TRBJ1-1; D uncertain. CDR1 is MNHNY, CDR2 SVGAGI, per germline (reference sequence). This CDR3 is 13 amino acids long. The germline V and J ends were trimmed by 6 bases and 7 bases, with 15 bases remaining between them. The CDR3, as DNA: TGTGCCAGCAGCCACCGATGGGGAAGTGAAGCTTTCTTT. Translated, it gives CASSHRWGSEAFF.

The chain recombines TRBV18 with TRBJ1-1, with 10 bases fitting TRBD1. The CDR3 length is 16 residues. V dropped 5 bases and J dropped 5; count of bases not matched to a gene: 11. Looked up from germline, CDR1 is KGHSH and CDR2 is LQKENI. CDR3 loop: CASSSKTRDRGTEAFF. The CDR3 DNA reads TGTGCCAGCTCATCTAAAACCCGGGACAGGGGTACTGAAGCTTTCTTT.

The J gene is TRBJ2-1, the V gene TRBV4-2, with a possible D match to TRBD1 (5 bases). CDR1 is LGHNA, CDR2 YNFKEQ, per germline. There are 14 residues in the CDR3. Trimming took 1 base from V and 9 from J, leaving 13 bases between them. Here the CDR3 DNA reads TGTGCCAGCAGCCAAGCGGGCAGGGCTAGTGAGCAGTTCTTC. Protein sequence: CASSQAGRASEQFF.

The V and J genes are TRBV20-1 and TRBJ1-4, with D hard to call. The germline V gene encodes CDR1 DFQATT and CDR2 SNEGSKA (reference sequence). The CDR3 covers 8 residues. The V end lost 0 bases, the J end lost 14 bases, and 1 base lay between the germline ends. CDR3: CSARDLFF. In DNA form, the CDR3 reads TGCAGTGCTAGAGACCTGTTTTTT.

The chain joins TRBV9 to TRBJ2-1; a weak D match, TRBD2 (6 bases). The CDR3 consists of 15 residues. Trimming pared 0 bases from V and 7 bases from J, leaving 14 bases between. Germline CDR1 is SGDLS and CDR2 is YYNGEE. The CDR3 sequence: CASSVAISAGNEQFF. The CDR3 nucleotides are TGTGCCAGCAGCGTAGCTATCTCGGCGGGGAATGAGCAGTTCTTC.

The chain couples TRBV18 to TRBJ2-7, with D possibly being TRBD2 (5 bases). This CDR3 comprises 11 residues. The ends were cut back, 6 bases at V and 6 bases at J, with 9 bases in the middle. Germline V gene data show CDR1 as KGHSH and CDR2 as LQKENI. This CDR3 reads CASSEAGEQYF. CDR3 DNA: TGTGCCAGCTCGGAGGCCGGCGAGCAGTACTTC. The full variable domain, its missing parts supplied by reference TRBV18 and TRBJ2-7, is NAGVMQNPRHLVRRRGQEARLRCSPMKGHSHVYWYRQLPEEGLKFMVYLQKENIIDESGMPKERFSAEFPKEGPSILRIQQVVRGDSAAYFCASSEAGEQYFGPGTRLTVT.

The rearrangement links TRBV9 to TRBJ2-4, with TRBD2 as a possible D gene (5 bases). The CDR3 has 16 residues. V lost 0 bases to trimming and J lost 0 bases, with 10 bases between them. Germline V gene sequence: CDR1 SGDLS, CDR2 YYNGEE. The CDR3 loop reads CASSVGSELAKNIQYF. DNA for the CDR3: TGTGCCAGCAGCGTAGGTAGCGAGCTAGCCAAAAACATTCAGTACTTC.

This sequence joins TRBV2 and TRBJ2-6; tentatively, D is TRBD2 (6 bases). The V and J ends lost 9 bases and 0 bases respectively, with 12 bases between them. Per the germline V gene, CDR1 is SNHLY and CDR2 is FYNNEI. This CDR3 region has 15 residues. CDR3 loop: CARGGRSSGANVLTF. CDR3 nucleotides: TGTGCCAGGGGGGGACGGTCCTCTGGGGCCAACGTCCTGACTTTC.